The next 32 T cell receptor beta chains were all read from a single sample in a study of cytomegalovirus exposure and HLA in healthy donors. Primers: 60 Vbeta forward and 13 Jbeta reverse. Here immunoSEQ multiplex PCR was the method, and the copy in TCRdb shows in-frame clones only, minus some. The table includes under 150,000 clones, about 82% detected once. Material for sequencing was PBMCs. Receptor source: a boy aged 5-17 years in good health and CMV-seronegative.

The chain uses TRBV5-1 and TRBJ2-1; TRBD2 agrees at 15 bases. This CDR3 is 16 amino acids long. J lost 8 bases, V lost 4 bases, and 7 bases had no gene match. Germline assignment: CDR1 SGHRS and CDR2 YFSETQ. CDR3 coding DNA: TGCGCCAGCAGCGGGGGGACTAGCGGGAGGTCAGATGAGCAGTTCTTC. Its translation: CASSGGTSGRSDEQFF. The full variable domain, with the rest looked up from reference TRBV5-1 and TRBJ2-1, is KAGVTQTPRYLIKTRGQQVTLSCSPISGHRSVSWYQQTPGQGLQFLFEYFSETQRNKGNFPGRFSGRQFSNSRSEMNVSTLELGDSALYLCASSGGTSGRSDEQFFGPGTRLTVL.

V gene TRBV4-2 combines with J gene TRBJ2-3; 13 bases match TRBD2. The V segment lost 4 bases and the J segment 4 bases; nucleotides outside the gene matches: 5. This CDR3 is 16 amino acids long. Germline V gene lookup returns CDR1 LGHNA and CDR2 YNFKEQ. The DNA for the CDR3 is TGTGCCAGCAGCCTGTGGACTAGCGGGAGTGCAGATACGCAGTATTTT. Residues: CASSLWTSGSADTQYF.

The gene calls are TRBV7-6 and TRBJ2-7, with TRBD2 identical over 12 bases. Germline V CDR1 and CDR2: SGHVS, FNYEAQ. With 6 bases clipped from V and 0 bases from J, the junction kept 3 bases outside the gene matches. CDR3 length: 15 residues. The CDR3 coding sequence is TGTGCCAGCAGTTCGACTAGCGGGAGCTCCTACGAGCAGTACTTC. Its protein is CASSSTSGSSYEQYF.

This clone has only one observation. The J gene is TRBJ2-3, the V gene TRBV5-6; D is unresolved. CDR1 SGHDT and CDR2 YYEEEE come from the germline V gene. This CDR3 spans 12 amino acids. V lost 3 bases to trimming and J lost 2 bases, with 4 bases between them. CDR3 amino acids: CASSSVTDTQYF. CDR3 DNA: TGTGCCAGCAGCTCGGTCACAGATACGCAGTATTTT.

The chain recombines TRBV6-6 with TRBJ2-1; 10 bases agree with TRBD2. Germline CDR1 and CDR2: MNHNY and SVGAGI (reference sequence). Losses at the gene ends were 5 bases for V and 8 bases for J; bases not matched to a gene: 3. This CDR3 comprises 13 residues. The CDR3, as DNA: TGTGCCAGCAGTAAGACTAGCGGGCATGAGCAGTTCTTC. It encodes CASSKTSGHEQFF.

Only a few counts were recorded for this clone. The chain links TRBV7-2 to TRBJ1-2; perhaps TRBD1 as D (6 bases). CDR3 length equals 14 residues. Germline V gives CDR1 SGHTA, CDR2 FQGNSA. Deletions cut 7 bases from V and 4 bases from J, with 16 bases between. CDR3 sequence (DNA): TGTGCCAGCACCACCCCCGGGGACACCTATGGCTACACCTTC. Protein product: CASTTPGDTYGYTF. Using reference TRBV7-2 and TRBJ1-2 for the parts outside the CDR3, the full variable domain is GAGVSQSPSNKVTEKGKDVELRCDPISGHTALYWYRQSLGQGLEFLIYFQGNSAPDKSGLPSDRFSAERTGGSVSTLTIQRTQQEDSAVYLCASTTPGDTYGYTFGSGTRLTVV.

The chain combines TRBV4-1 with TRBJ1-5, with D perhaps TRBD1 (5 bases). The CDR3 sequence is 17 residues long. The germline V gene encodes CDR1 MGHRA and CDR2 YSYEKL. Trimming left V 1 base short and J 6 bases short, with 19 bases between. CDR3 protein: CASSQGPSGGVSQPQHF. CDR3 nucleotide sequence: TGCGCCAGCAGCCAAGGTCCCTCGGGAGGGGTATCTCAGCCCCAGCATTTT.

The chain joins TRBV29-1 to TRBJ1-2; D ambiguous. The V gene lost 1 base and the J gene lost 8 bases, with 14 bases spanning the gap. CDR1 and CDR2 (germline): SQVTM, ANQGSEA. The CDR3 length is 13 residues. CDR3 protein: CSVEGLPLQGYTF. CDR3 nucleotides: TGCAGCGTTGAAGGACTCCCCCTCCAGGGCTACACCTTC.

V is TRBV7-2 and J is TRBJ2-3; 7 nucleotides line up with TRBD2. The V gene end was trimmed by 5 bases and the J gene end by 6 bases; junction bases not matched to a gene: 14. Germline assignment: CDR1 SGHTA and CDR2 FQGNSA. The CDR3 sequence is 16 residues long. This CDR3 reads CASSRGGGRALDTQYF. In nucleotides, the CDR3 is TGTGCCAGCAGCCGTGGTGGAGGGAGGGCGCTCGATACGCAGTATTTT. Supplemented by reference TRBV7-2 and TRBJ2-3, the full variable domain reads GAGVSQSPSNKVTEKGKDVELRCDPISGHTALYWYRQSLGQGLEFLIYFQGNSAPDKSGLPSDRFSAERTGGSVSTLTIQRTQQEDSAVYLCASSRGGGRALDTQYFGPGTRLTVL.

The count of this clone is one. The chain employs TRBV28 and TRBJ2-6; a possible D gene is TRBD2 (6 bases). CDR1 and CDR2 from the germline V gene are MDHEN and SYDVKM. The CDR3 has 16 amino acids. V gave up 5 bases and J gave up 2 bases, with 13 bases separating them. In DNA form, the CDR3 reads TGTGCCAGCAGTCCGCCACGGGGGACTGGGGCCAACGTCCTGACTTTC. This encodes CASSPPRGTGANVLTF.

The J gene is TRBJ2-5, the V gene TRBV28, with 8 bases lining up with TRBD1. V gave up 4 bases and J gave up 3 bases; unmatched junction bases: 7. The CDR3 spans 15 residues. Germline CDR1 and CDR2: MDHEN and SYDVKM. The CDR3 region has the DNA TGTGCCAGCAGTTCGTGGACAGGGAGAGAAGAGACCCAGTACTTC. Amino acids: CASSSWTGREETQYF.

J is TRBJ1-1 and V is TRBV29-1, with D uncertain. The CDR3 loop spans 13 amino acids. In germline, CDR1 is SQVTM, CDR2 ANQGSEA. The V gene lost 1 base and the J gene lost 0 bases, with 6 bases spanning the gap. In nucleotides, the CDR3 is TGCAGCGTTGAAGGTCAGGTGAACACTGAAGCTTTCTTT. Translating gives CSVEGQVNTEAFF.

V is TRBV6-1 and J is TRBJ1-1; TRBD1 matches at 7 bases. V gave up 10 bases and J gave up 0 bases; unmatched junction bases: 8. CDR1 MNHNS and CDR2 SASEGT come from the germline V gene. The CDR3 spans 14 residues. The CDR3 coding sequence is TGTGCCACCACCAAGGGACAGTTGAACACTGAAGCTTTCTTT. Translating it yields CATTKGQLNTEAFF.

V and J are TRBV11-3 and TRBJ2-7; weak D call: TRBD1 (5 bases). The V gene's germline CDR1 is SGHNT and CDR2 YENEEA. The length of the CDR3 is 12 residues. The ends were cut back, 5 bases at V and 6 bases at J, with 11 bases in the middle. As DNA, the CDR3 is TGTGCCAGCAGCCTACAGGACCGCGAGCAGTACTTC. Its translation: CASSLQDREQYF.

CDR3 amino acids: CASSLLTGGGDTQYF. In DNA form, the CDR3 reads TGCGCCAGCAGCCTCCTTACGGGAGGGGGAGATACGCAGTATTTT. J is TRBJ2-3 and V is TRBV4-3; 8 nucleotides agree with TRBD2. Germline V lookup: CDR1 LGHNA, CDR2 YSLEER. There are 15 residues in the CDR3. The V gene end was trimmed by 4 bases and the J gene end by 5 bases; junction bases not matched to a gene: 8.

The genes are TRBV4-1 and TRBJ1-1; D perhaps matches TRBD1 (5 bases). The CDR3 has 17 amino acids. V was cut by 0 bases and J by 1 base, with 15 bases left in between. Germline V lookup: CDR1 MGHRA, CDR2 YSYEKL. The CDR3 DNA reads TGCGCCAGCAGCCAAGAGAGGGGAGGAGGGTCGAACACTGAAGCTTTCTTT. It encodes CASSQERGGGSNTEAFF.

This chain connects TRBV10-3 to TRBJ1-4, with a weak D call TRBD1 (6 bases). Trimming pared 7 bases from V and 5 bases from J, leaving 26 bases between. Per the germline V gene, CDR1 is ENHRY and CDR2 is SYGVKD. This CDR3 contains 18 residues. CDR3 protein: CAITEELRGAKANEKLFF. CDR3 bases: TGTGCCATCACCGAAGAATTGCGGGGGGCAAAGGCAAATGAAAAACTGTTTTTT.

This chain links TRBV4-1 with TRBJ2-7; TRBD1 aligns across 8 bases. This CDR3 region has 16 residues. After removal of 2 bases from V and 2 bases from J, the junction contained 8 bases not matched to a gene. Germline V gene lookup returns CDR1 MGHRA and CDR2 YSYEKL. The CDR3 region has the DNA TGCGCCAGCAGCCAACCAACCAGGGGGCGAGCCTACGAGCAGTACTTC. This codes for CASSQPTRGRAYEQYF.

The V call is TRBV30, the J call TRBJ1-2; 9 bases map to TRBD1. V dropped 5 bases and J dropped 4; count of bases not matched to a gene: 5. The CDR3 is 13 residues long. Looked up from germline, CDR1 is GTSNPN and CDR2 is SVGIG (reference sequence). Written as DNA, the CDR3 is TGTGCCTGGCGTTGGACAGGGGCCTATGGCTACACCTTC. It yields the protein CAWRWTGAYGYTF.

This chain joins TRBV11-2 and TRBJ2-1; perhaps TRBD1 as D (6 bases). This CDR3 is built from 15 residues. V gave up 5 bases and J gave up 8 bases, with 19 bases separating them. Germline CDR1 is SGHAT and CDR2 is FQNNGV. CDR3 amino acids: CASSGIRRQAHEQFF. CDR3 DNA: TGTGCCAGCAGCGGGATCCGCAGACAGGCCCATGAGCAGTTCTTC.

This clone came up a few times. This chain uses TRBV2 with TRBJ1-2, with D perhaps matching TRBD1 (5 bases). The CDR3 spans 14 residues. Germline V lookup: CDR1 SNHLY, CDR2 FYNNEI. The V and J ends lost 3 bases and 7 bases respectively, with 15 bases between them. CDR3: CASSEESGRGGYTF. In DNA form, the CDR3 reads TGTGCCAGCAGTGAGGAATCAGGGCGAGGTGGCTACACCTTC.

This clone appeared once. The genes are TRBV7-2 and TRBJ2-1, with 15 bases that match TRBD2. Germline lookup yields CDR1 SGHTA and CDR2 FQGNSA. The CDR3 totals 15 residues. Trimming at V came to 2 bases and at J to 9 bases, leaving 2 bases not matched to a gene. The DNA for the CDR3 is TGTGCCAGCAGCTTAATGGGACTAGCGGGAGGTGAGCAGTTCTTC. It encodes CASSLMGLAGGEQFF.

V gene TRBV28 combines with J gene TRBJ1-1; 10 nucleotides match TRBD1. This CDR3 contains 14 residues. V dropped 6 bases and J dropped 3; count of bases not matched to a gene: 4. Germline CDR1 MDHEN, CDR2 SYDVKM. The CDR3 bases are TGTGCCAGCAGGCCGACAGGGGGCGACACTGAAGCTTTCTTT. Translation: CASRPTGGDTEAFF.

The DNA of the CDR3 is TGTGCCAGCAGCCCCGGGACAGGAATCAATCAGCCCCAGCATTTT. This gives the protein CASSPGTGINQPQHF. The chain has TRBV11-3 and TRBJ1-5; 8 bases agree with TRBD1. The J segment lost 3 bases and the V segment lost 5 bases, leaving 6 bases of the junction unmatched. CDR1 is SGHNT, CDR2 YENEEA, per germline. This CDR3 spans 15 amino acids.

This clone appeared once. This chain uses TRBV6-5 with TRBJ2-1; 10 bases are shared with TRBD2. The CDR3 is 15 residues long. Looked up from germline, CDR1 is MNHEY and CDR2 is SVGAGI. After removal of 7 bases from V and 4 bases from J, the junction contained 7 bases not matched to a gene. CDR3 region: CASTPVSGGYNEQFF. CDR3 sequence (DNA): TGTGCCAGCACCCCGGTTAGCGGGGGGTACAATGAGCAGTTCTTC.

This clone was detected only once. This chain uses TRBV7-2 with TRBJ2-2, with D perhaps matching TRBD2 (6 bases). Looked up from germline, CDR1 is SGHTA and CDR2 is FQGNSA. The CDR3 totals 15 residues. V was pared by 3 bases and J by 6 bases, with 14 bases between. The CDR3 DNA follows: TGTGCCAGCAGCTTCACGATGGGCGGGGCCGGGGAGCTGTTTTTT. Protein: CASSFTMGGAGELFF.

The rearrangement uses TRBV6-5 and TRBJ2-7; D remains unclear. V dropped 0 bases and J dropped 3 bases, with 6 bases sitting between them. CDR1 MNHEY and CDR2 SVGAGI come from the germline V gene. The CDR3 extends over 13 amino acids. Written as DNA, the CDR3 is TGTGCCAGCAGTTACTCGATAGACTACGAGCAGTACTTC. Amino acid sequence: CASSYSIDYEQYF.

The chain carries TRBV5-6 and TRBJ2-2; possibly TRBD1 for D (6 bases). CDR3 size: 16 residues. The V and J ends lost 3 bases and 1 base respectively, with 13 bases between them. Germline CDR1 reads SGHDT; CDR2 reads YYEEEE. CDR3 sequence reads: CASSYMDSRNTGELFF. For the CDR3, the DNA is TGTGCCAGCAGCTACATGGACAGCAGGAACACCGGGGAGCTGTTTTTT.

This sequence joins TRBV6-5 and TRBJ1-1; possibly TRBD1 for D (6 bases). The CDR3 is 15 residues long. With 5 bases removed from V and 4 bases from J, the gap between germline ends came to 17 bases. The germline gives CDR1 MNHEY, CDR2 SVGAGI. CDR3 sequence: CASSPEGVSRTEAFF. CDR3 coding DNA: TGTGCCAGCAGTCCCGAGGGGGTATCCCGCACTGAAGCTTTCTTT.

V usage is TRBV18 and J usage is TRBJ2-7; 7 positions agree with TRBD1. Germline assignment: CDR1 KGHSH and CDR2 LQKENI. J lost 0 bases, V lost 3 bases, and 5 bases had no gene match. The CDR3 has 15 amino acids. CDR3 region: CASSPGQRNSYEQYF. Here the CDR3 DNA reads TGTGCCAGCTCACCGGGACAGCGCAACTCCTACGAGCAGTACTTC.

With respect to this clone: One junction end disagrees with the germline gene, perhaps due to a read error. The genes are TRBV30 and TRBJ2-2; 7 bases are a match to TRBD2. Germline V CDR1 and CDR2: GTSNPN, SVGIG (reference sequence). The CDR3 contains 12 residues. The CDR3, as DNA: TGTGCCTGGAGTGTGGGAAGCGGGGAGCTGTTCTTT. It codes for CAWSVGSGELFF.

Only one count was recorded for this clone. The chain combines TRBV30 with TRBJ1-1; weak D call: TRBD1 (6 bases). The CDR3 is 14 amino acids. V was trimmed by 1 base and J by 11 bases, leaving 20 bases between them. CDR1 and CDR2 from the germline V gene are GTSNPN and SVGIG (reference sequence). The CDR3 loop is CAWSGVIMGAGAFF. The CDR3, as DNA: TGTGCCTGGAGTGGAGTCATAATGGGGGCAGGGGCTTTCTTT.